The rows below give T cell receptor beta chains drawn from one sample of a study of CD8 T cells in ankylosing spondylitis. TCRdb independently ran MiXCR on the 5' RACE reads; one entry per CDR3 protein. The top ten hold about a third of the sample, which has some 37,000 distinct CDR3 sequences, under 15% seen once. Material: synovial fluid, either unsorted or a sorted T cell fraction (not recorded which). Receptors originate from a male donor with ankylosing spondylitis. CDR3s include the opening cysteine and the closing phenylalanine or tryptophan. D genes are given only for firm matches. A clone size is listed for some rows: how often the clone was seen (once, few, many), or a class if it is expanded.

cdr3_aa	cdr3_nt	clone_size	v_call	j_call	d_call
CASSQFRLALGANVLTF	TGTGCCAGCAGCCAGTTTCGGCTAGCTCTGGGGGCCAACGTCCTGACTTTC	once	TRBV3-1	TRBJ2-6	NA
CSAREQGGGTYEQYF	TGCAGTGCTAGAGAGCAGGGAGGGGGCACCTACGAGCAGTACTTC	few	TRBV20-1	TRBJ2-7	NA
CASSSQVPWPQHF	TGTGCCAGCAGCTCCCAAGTTCCTTGGCCCCAGCATTTT	many	TRBV7-9	TRBJ1-5	NA
CASSYASRDEQFF	TGTGCCAGCAGTTACGCTAGCCGGGATGAGCAGTTCTTC	many	TRBV6-5	TRBJ2-1	NA
CASSWTSGRSNAEQFF	TGCGCCAGCAGCTGGACTAGCGGGAGGTCTAACGCTGAGCAGTTCTTC	NA	TRBV5-1	TRBJ2-1	TRBD2
CASTPWLARHEQFF	TGTGCCAGCACCCCCTGGCTAGCACGTCATGAGCAGTTCTTC	NA	TRBV10-3	TRBJ2-1	NA
CSASTGREQPQHF	TGCAGTGCTTCGACAGGGAGAGAGCAGCCCCAGCATTTT	many	TRBV20-1	TRBJ1-5	TRBD1
CASSRSSPETQYF	TGTGCCAGCAGCCGTAGCTCTCCGGAGACCCAGTACTTC	few	TRBV6-4	TRBJ2-5	NA
CASSLRRGADEAGELFF	TGCGCCAGCAGCCTTCGAAGGGGGGCGGATGAAGCCGGGGAGCTGTTTTTT	NA	TRBV4-3	TRBJ2-2	NA
CASSSTYEQYF	TGTGCCAGCAGCTCAACCTACGAGCAGTACTTC	few	TRBV13	TRBJ2-7	NA
CASSGSRSTDTQYF	TGTGCCAGCAGTGGTAGCAGATCCACAGATACGCAGTATTTT	few	TRBV6-2/TRBV6-3	TRBJ2-3	NA
CASRAASTEAFF	TGTGCCAGCAGGGCGGCCAGCACTGAAGCTTTCTTT	NA	TRBV2	TRBJ1-1	NA
CASSYDSFFNYGYTF	TGTGCCAGCAGCTATGACAGTTTCTTTAACTATGGCTACACCTTC	NA	TRBV27	TRBJ1-2	NA
CASSESRGGYEQYF	TGCGCCAGCAGTGAGTCCAGGGGCGGCTACGAGCAGTACTTC	few	TRBV10-1	TRBJ2-7	NA
CASSLEAFYEQYF	TGTGCCAGCAGCTTAGAAGCGTTCTACGAGCAGTACTTC	NA	TRBV7-2	TRBJ2-7	NA
CSAPGQGMVQQYF	TGCAGTGCACCAGGACAGGGGATGGTCCAGCAGTACTTC	NA	TRBV20-1	TRBJ2-7	TRBD1
CSARDTHGYTF	TGCAGTGCTAGAGATACCCATGGCTACACCTTC	NA	TRBV20-1	TRBJ1-2	NA
CASSYETGSYEQYF	TGTGCCAGCAGTTACGAGACAGGGTCCTACGAGCAGTACTTC	few	TRBV6-5	TRBJ2-7	TRBD1
CASRGIGLLNNEQFF	TGTGCCAGTAGAGGCATTGGACTACTAAACAATGAGCAGTTCTTC	NA	TRBV6-2/TRBV6-3	TRBJ2-1	NA
CASSIPDPERVADTQYF	TGTGCCAGTAGTATTCCGGACCCCGAAAGGGTTGCAGATACGCAGTATTTT	NA	TRBV19	TRBJ2-3	NA
CASSVGQVRETQYF	TGTGCCAGCAGTGTTGGGCAGGTGCGGGAGACCCAGTACTTC	NA	TRBV6-4	TRBJ2-5	NA
CASSPAGLAAHYNEQFF	TGTGCCAGCAGTCCAGCGGGACTAGCGGCCCACTACAATGAGCAGTTCTTC	few	TRBV28	TRBJ2-1	TRBD2
CSASGQDTEAFF	TGCAGTGCTAGCGGACAGGACACTGAAGCTTTCTTT	NA	TRBV20-1	TRBJ1-1	TRBD1
CASSSGRSSYEQYF	TGTGCCAGCAGCTCAGGGAGGAGCTCCTACGAGCAGTACTTC	NA	TRBV28	TRBJ2-7	NA
CASSGLKGQNTEAFF	TGTGCCAGCAGCGGATTAAAAGGACAGAACACTGAAGCTTTCTTT	few	TRBV7-9	TRBJ1-1	NA
CASGASKQYF	TGTGCCAGCGGCGCAAGCAAGCAGTACTTC	few	TRBV28	TRBJ2-7	NA
CASSFVQGMNTEAFF	TGTGCCAGCAGCTTCGTCCAGGGCATGAACACTGAAGCTTTCTTT	NA	TRBV7-9	TRBJ1-1	NA
CASSYSSGPGGEQYF	TGTGCCAGCAGTTACTCGAGTGGGCCGGGGGGCGAGCAGTACTTC	NA	TRBV6-5	TRBJ2-7	TRBD2
CASSPVQFGLINQPQHF	TGTGCCAGCAGCCCTGTGCAATTCGGACTGATCAATCAGCCCCAGCATTTT	few	TRBV7-3	TRBJ1-5	NA
CASSHIFSGGTEAFF	TGTGCCAGCAGTCATATATTTTCAGGGGGGACTGAAGCTTTCTTT	NA	TRBV11-2	TRBJ1-1	TRBD1
CASSYGTQNNEKLFF	TGTGCCAGCAGTTACGGGACCCAGAATAATGAAAAACTGTTTTTT	NA	TRBV6-2/TRBV6-3	TRBJ1-4	NA
CASSYLVVGTYEQYF	TGTGCCAGCAGTTACCTCGTTGTGGGGACCTACGAGCAGTACTTC	NA	TRBV28	TRBJ2-7	NA
CASSRAETDTQYF	TGTGCCAGCAGTCGAGCGGAAACAGATACGCAGTATTTT	few	TRBV6-2/TRBV6-3	TRBJ2-3	NA
CASSLIRQPYYNEQFF	TGTGCCAGCAGTTTAATTCGACAGCCTTACTACAATGAGCAGTTCTTC	many	TRBV27	TRBJ2-1	NA
CASSLVPGGFWETQYF	TGTGCCAGCAGCTTAGTTCCAGGGGGCTTCTGGGAGACCCAGTACTTC	few	TRBV11-2	TRBJ2-5	TRBD1
CASSPVGTLAEAFF	TGTGCCAGCTCACCAGTAGGGACGTTGGCTGAAGCTTTCTTT	few	TRBV18	TRBJ1-1	NA
CASSFARGSYEQYF	TGTGCCAGCAGTTTCGCCAGGGGGTCCTACGAGCAGTACTTC	many	TRBV27	TRBJ2-7	TRBD1
CASSQTLGGILGEQFF	TGCGCCAGCAGCCAGACATTAGGCGGCATATTGGGTGAGCAGTTCTTC	few	TRBV4-1	TRBJ2-1	NA
CASSFRTQVGPQHF	TGCGCCAGCAGCTTTAGAACTCAGGTAGGACCCCAGCATTTT	NA	TRBV4-3	TRBJ1-5	NA
CASTTDASGEQFF	TGCGCCAGCACCACGGACGCGTCAGGGGAGCAGTTCTTC	few	TRBV10-2	TRBJ2-1	NA
CASSVSGPWGYNEQFF	TGTGCCAGCAGTGTCTCAGGGCCTTGGGGCTACAATGAGCAGTTCTTC	NA	TRBV27	TRBJ2-1	NA
CASSPSMYNEQFF	TGTGCCAGCAGCCCCAGCATGTACAATGAGCAGTTCTTC	few	TRBV7-9	TRBJ2-1	NA
CASSEYDRGRLDSSYNEQFF	TGTGCCAGCAGTGAATATGACAGGGGGCGCCTGGACAGCTCCTACAATGAGCAGTTCTTC	NA	TRBV25-1	TRBJ2-1	TRBD1
CASSSGLAVTYNEQFF	TGTGCCAGCAGCTCCGGACTAGCGGTCACCTACAATGAGCAGTTCTTC	NA	TRBV11-2	TRBJ2-1	TRBD2
CASSQVWRGAYNEQFF	TGTGCCAGCAGCCAAGTTTGGCGGGGGGCCTACAATGAGCAGTTCTTC	few	TRBV14	TRBJ2-1	TRBD2
CASSSSTDTQYF	TGTGCCAGCAGCTCCAGCACAGATACGCAGTATTTT	NA	TRBV7-6	TRBJ2-3	NA
CASSVGGGEEQYF	TGTGCCAGCAGCGTAGGAGGAGGGGAAGAGCAGTACTTC	few	TRBV9	TRBJ2-7	NA
CASSLESGGHFTDTQYF	TGTGCCAGCAGCTTAGAATCCGGGGGGCATTTCACAGATACGCAGTATTTT	few	TRBV11-2	TRBJ2-3	NA
CASSQDQGNEQYF	TGCGCCAGCAGCCAAGATCAAGGGAACGAGCAGTACTTC	NA	TRBV4-1	TRBJ2-7	NA
CASSPGLAGVTDQYF	TGTGCCAGCAGCCCAGGACTAGCGGGGGTCACAGACCAGTATTTT	many	TRBV7-2	TRBJ2-3	TRBD2
CATMDRVKAEAFF	TGTGCCACCATGGACAGGGTTAAGGCTGAAGCTTTCTTT	NA	TRBV24-1	TRBJ1-1	TRBD1
CASSPGGGRLNEKLFF	TGTGCCAGCAGCCCGGGTGGGGGACGGTTAAATGAAAAACTGTTTTTT	few	TRBV9	TRBJ1-4	NA
CATAGAFF	TGCGCTACAGCTGGGGCTTTCTTT	few	TRBV6-6	TRBJ1-1	NA
CAFSSARISGGQLNTEAFF	TGTGCCTTCAGTTCGGCCCGCATTTCAGGGGGCCAATTGAACACTGAAGCTTTCTTT	once	TRBV12-3/TRBV12-4	TRBJ1-1	TRBD1
CASSLVFSEAFF	TGTGCCAGCAGCTTAGTTTTCAGTGAAGCTTTCTTT	many	TRBV11-2	TRBJ1-1	NA
CSGGSGVANTEAFF	TGCAGCGGGGGATCCGGGGTGGCTAACACTGAAGCTTTCTTT	few	TRBV29-1	TRBJ1-1	NA
CATSESYNEQFF	TGTGCCACCAGTGAGTCCTACAATGAGCAGTTCTTC	NA	TRBV24-1	TRBJ2-1	NA
CASSFPSVLSYEQYF	TGTGCCAGCAGCTTCCCCTCGGTCCTTTCCTACGAGCAGTACTTC	many	TRBV7-9	TRBJ2-7	NA